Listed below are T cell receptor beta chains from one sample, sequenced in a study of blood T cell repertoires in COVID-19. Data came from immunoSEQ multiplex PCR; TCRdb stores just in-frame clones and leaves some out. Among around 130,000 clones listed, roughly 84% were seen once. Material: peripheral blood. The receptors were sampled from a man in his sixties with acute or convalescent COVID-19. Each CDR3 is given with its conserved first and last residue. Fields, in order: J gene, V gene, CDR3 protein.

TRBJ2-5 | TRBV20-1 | CSARVGETQYF
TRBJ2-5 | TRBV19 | CASRRTSGIQETQYF
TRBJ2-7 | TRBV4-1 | CASSQVPSRYGYEQYF
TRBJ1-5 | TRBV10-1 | CASSSGQYQPQHF
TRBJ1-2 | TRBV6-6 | CASSEPGQGAWGYTF
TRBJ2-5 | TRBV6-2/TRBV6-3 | CASSYGGNQETQYF
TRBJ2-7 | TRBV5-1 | CASSPKKTTLATSFYEQYF
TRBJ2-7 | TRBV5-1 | CASSFWTGISYEQYF
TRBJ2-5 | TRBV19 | CASSTAAQETQYF
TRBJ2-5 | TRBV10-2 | CASSEGTGLQETQYF
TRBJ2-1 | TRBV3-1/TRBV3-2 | CASSQDLSVPYNEQFF
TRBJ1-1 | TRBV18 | CASSPLGQNTEAFF
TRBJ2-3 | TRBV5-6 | CASSLRTSGRTDTQYF
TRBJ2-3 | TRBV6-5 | CASRRASGSNTQYF
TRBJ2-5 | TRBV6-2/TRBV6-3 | CASSTRDTHRETQYF
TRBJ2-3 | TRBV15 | CATSRSGTGGDTQYF
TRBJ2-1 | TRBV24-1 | CATSESLAGVGNEQFF
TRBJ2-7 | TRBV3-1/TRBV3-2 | CARLAGGTDEQYF
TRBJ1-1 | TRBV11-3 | CASSLDPLNTEAFF
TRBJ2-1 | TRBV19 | CASRLRAGNNNEQFF
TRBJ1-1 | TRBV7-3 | CASSPTGTGRTEAFF
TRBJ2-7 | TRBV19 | CASSQTGIVYEQYF
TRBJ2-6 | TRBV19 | CASSSTGGSGANVLTF
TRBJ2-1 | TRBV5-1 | CASSPPQGSGVLSYNEQFF
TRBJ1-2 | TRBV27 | CASASLGALSYTF
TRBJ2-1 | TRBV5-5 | CASSFRDSYYNEQFF
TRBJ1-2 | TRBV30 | CACNRRQGDGYTF
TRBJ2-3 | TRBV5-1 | CASSHNTRQGVRADTQYF
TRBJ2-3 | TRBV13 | CASSPPTVDTQYF
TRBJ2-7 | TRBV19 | CASSTQPGQQYALYEQYF
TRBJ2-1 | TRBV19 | CASSIGGTSFYNEQFF
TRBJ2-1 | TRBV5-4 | CASSLMAGTSNEQFF
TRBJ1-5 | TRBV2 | CASTQDRGLQPQHF
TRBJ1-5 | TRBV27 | CASSPGRGQPQHF
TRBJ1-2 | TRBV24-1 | CATSDGQDYGYTF
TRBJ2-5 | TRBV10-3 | CAISESDGGQGARETQYF
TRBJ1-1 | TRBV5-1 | CASSFRTANTEAFF
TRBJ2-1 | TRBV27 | CASSPGLAGGNRQFF
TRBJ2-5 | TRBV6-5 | CASRQTSGGLKTQYF
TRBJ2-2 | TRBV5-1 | CASSFQGFANTGELFF
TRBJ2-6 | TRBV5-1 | CASSARQGTSGANVLTF
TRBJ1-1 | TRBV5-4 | CASSWGTGSNTEAFF
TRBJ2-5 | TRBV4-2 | CASSQGVGGRAFETQYF
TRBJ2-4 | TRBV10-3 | CAISEDFQAKNIQYF
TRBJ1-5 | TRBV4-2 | CASSHSGQGVSPQHF
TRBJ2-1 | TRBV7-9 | CASSRSGDEQFF
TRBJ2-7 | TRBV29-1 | CSVVRTGTYEQYF
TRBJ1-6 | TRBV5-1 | CASSLFSTGGAESSPLHF
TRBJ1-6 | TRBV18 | CASSLRTGGNKDSPLHF
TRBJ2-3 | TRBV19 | CASSTWEGGTDTQYF
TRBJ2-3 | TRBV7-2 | CASKFGGQGADTQYF